This TCR beta chain was obtained from a study of blood T cell repertoires in COVID-19. The overall study: Samples taken during acute and convalescent COVID-19 were collected in the United States, Italy and Spain. Sources were T cells, B-cell-depleted T cells, or PBMCs; the material itself was cDNA or gDNA.

Germline V gives CDR1 SNHLY, CDR2 FYNNEI. J was trimmed by 0 bases and V by 10 bases; bases with no gene match: 12. The CDR3 length is 15 residues. Original data processing: For nucleated cells, counts were estimated from reference gene primer amplification. Some clones are missing from TCRdb's copy, which holds only in-frame ones; the method was immunoSEQ multiplex PCR. D and trimming come from the DNA, and the V and J calls and clone size come from that table. The sample shows around 200,000 clones, about 88% of them seen only once. This receptor was identified in a man in his forties with active or convalescent COVID-19. The chain links TRBV2 to TRBJ2-7, with 7 positions matching TRBD1. The sample comprised peripheral blood. In DNA form, the CDR3 reads TGTGCCATTCGACAGGGTACGTCCAGCTCCTACGAGCAGTACTTC. It yields the protein CAIRQGTSSSYEQYF. The entire variable domain, with the rest obtained from reference TRBV2 and TRBJ2-7, is as follows: EPEVTQTPSHQVTQMGQEVILRCVPISNHLYFYWYRQILGQKVEFLVSFYNNEISEKSEIFDDQFSVERPDGSNFTLKIRSTKLEDSAMYFCAIRQGTSSSYEQYFGPGTRLTVT.